This TCR beta chain was recorded in a study of blood T cell repertoires in COVID-19. Study-level background: Spain, Italy and the United States supplied samples that represented acute and convalescent COVID-19. From T cells, B-cell-depleted T cells, or PBMCs came the material, which was cDNA or gDNA.

The authors' processing: Estimated nucleated cell counts came from reference gene primer amplification. The protocol was immunoSEQ multiplex PCR, while the TCRdb copy is restricted to in-frame clones and leaves out a portion. V, J and clone size reflect that table, while D and trimming were determined from the DNA. The data hold 300,000 to 450,000 clones, with roughly 86% observed a single time. Allocation to cohorts depended on clinical history reported by the participants. The TCR comes from a man aged 40-50 years in a cohort exposed to, infected with or recovered from COVID-19 (not recorded which). Material: PBMCs or T cells enriched from blood (not recorded which).

This chain's CDR3 is CASSRGGMNTEAFF. CDR3 sequence (DNA): TGTGCCAGCAGCCGGGGGGGAATGAACACTGAAGCTTTCTTT. The V gene is TRBV3-1 (or the pseudogene TRBV3-2), the J gene TRBJ1-1, with a weak D call TRBD1 (5 bases). Trimming left V 4 bases short and J 0 bases short, with 9 bases between. Germline CDR1 LGHDT, CDR2 YNNKEL (reference sequence). The CDR3 has 14 amino acids.